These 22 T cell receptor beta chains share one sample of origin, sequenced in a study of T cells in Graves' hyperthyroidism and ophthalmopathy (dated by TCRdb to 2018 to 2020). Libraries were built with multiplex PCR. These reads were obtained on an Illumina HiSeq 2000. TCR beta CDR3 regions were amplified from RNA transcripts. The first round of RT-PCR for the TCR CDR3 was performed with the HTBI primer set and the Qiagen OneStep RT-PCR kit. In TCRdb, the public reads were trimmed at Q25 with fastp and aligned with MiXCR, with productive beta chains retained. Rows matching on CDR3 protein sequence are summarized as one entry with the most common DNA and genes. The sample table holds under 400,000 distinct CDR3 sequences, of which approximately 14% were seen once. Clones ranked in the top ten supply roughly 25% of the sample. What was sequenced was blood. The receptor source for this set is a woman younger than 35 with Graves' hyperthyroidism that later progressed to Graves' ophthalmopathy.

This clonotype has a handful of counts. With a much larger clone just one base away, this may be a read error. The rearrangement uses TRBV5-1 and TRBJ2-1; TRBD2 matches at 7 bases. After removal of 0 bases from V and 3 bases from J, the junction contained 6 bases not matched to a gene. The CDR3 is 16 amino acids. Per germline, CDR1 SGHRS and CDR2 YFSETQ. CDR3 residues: CASSLGERDVYNEQFF. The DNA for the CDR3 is TGCGCCAGCAGCTTGGGAGAGCGGGATGTCTACAATGAGCAGTTCTTC.

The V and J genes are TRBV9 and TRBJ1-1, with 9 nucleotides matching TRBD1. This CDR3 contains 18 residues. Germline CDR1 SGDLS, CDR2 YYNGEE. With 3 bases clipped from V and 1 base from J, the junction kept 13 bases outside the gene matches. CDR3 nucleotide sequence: TGTGCCAGCAGCGAGGGCCCCAACAGGGGGCGGGGGAACACTGAAGCTTTCTTT. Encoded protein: CASSEGPNRGRGNTEAFF.

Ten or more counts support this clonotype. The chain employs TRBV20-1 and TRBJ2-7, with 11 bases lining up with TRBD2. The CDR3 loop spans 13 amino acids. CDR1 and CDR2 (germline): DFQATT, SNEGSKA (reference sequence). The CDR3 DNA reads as TGCAGCGCAGCGACTAGCGGGACCTACGAGCAGTACTTC. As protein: CSAATSGTYEQYF.

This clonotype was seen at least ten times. The CDR3 loop reads CSALGLAGEREQYF. For the CDR3, the DNA is TGCAGTGCCTTAGGATTAGCGGGAGAGCGCGAGCAGTACTTC. The J gene is TRBJ2-7, the V gene TRBV20-1, with 9 bases identical to TRBD2. CDR3 length: 14 residues. With V trimmed by 6 bases and J by 6 bases, 12 bases remained unmatched. CDR1 and CDR2 from the germline V gene are DFQATT and SNEGSKA (reference sequence).

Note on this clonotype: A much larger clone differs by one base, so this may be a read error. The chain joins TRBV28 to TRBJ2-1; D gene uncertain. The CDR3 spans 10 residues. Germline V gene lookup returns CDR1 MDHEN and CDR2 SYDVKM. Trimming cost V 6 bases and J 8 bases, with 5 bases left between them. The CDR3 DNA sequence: TGTGCCAGCAGAGGGTATGAGCAGTTCTTC. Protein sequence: CASRGYEQFF.

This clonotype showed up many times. The CDR3 DNA reads TGTGCCAGCGGGAGGGGGCTCAATGAGCAGTTCTTC. Protein sequence: CASGRGLNEQFF. The chain uses TRBV4-2 and TRBJ2-1, with D possibly called TRBD1 or TRBD2 (7 bases each). CDR1 and CDR2 from the germline V gene are LGHNA and YNFKEQ. The V end was cut by 8 bases, the J end by 6 bases, with 11 bases between. The CDR3 sequence is 12 residues long.

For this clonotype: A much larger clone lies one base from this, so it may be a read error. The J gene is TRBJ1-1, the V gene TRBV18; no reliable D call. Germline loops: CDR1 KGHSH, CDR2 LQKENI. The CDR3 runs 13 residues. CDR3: CASSPGLNTEALF. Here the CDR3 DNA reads TGTGCCAGCTCACCAGGGTTGAACACTGAAGCTCTCTTT.

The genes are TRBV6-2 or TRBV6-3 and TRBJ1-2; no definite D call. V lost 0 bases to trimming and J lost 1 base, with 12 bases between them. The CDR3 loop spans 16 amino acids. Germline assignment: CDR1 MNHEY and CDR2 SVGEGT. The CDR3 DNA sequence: TGTGCCAGCAGTTACTCGAGGCCCCGGCTTAACTATGGCTACACCTTC. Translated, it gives CASSYSRPRLNYGYTF.

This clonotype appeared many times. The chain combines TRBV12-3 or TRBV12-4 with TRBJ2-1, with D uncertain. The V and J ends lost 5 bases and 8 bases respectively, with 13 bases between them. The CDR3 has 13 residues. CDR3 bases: TGTGCCAGCAGTCCCCTGATGTTGGATGAGCAGTTCTTC. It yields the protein CASSPLMLDEQFF.

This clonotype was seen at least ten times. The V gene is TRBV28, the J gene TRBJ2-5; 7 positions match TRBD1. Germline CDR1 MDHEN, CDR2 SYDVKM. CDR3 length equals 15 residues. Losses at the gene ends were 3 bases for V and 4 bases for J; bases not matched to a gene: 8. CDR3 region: CASSLRGAGGETQYF. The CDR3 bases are TGTGCCAGCAGTTTGCGAGGGGCAGGGGGAGAGACCCAGTACTTC.

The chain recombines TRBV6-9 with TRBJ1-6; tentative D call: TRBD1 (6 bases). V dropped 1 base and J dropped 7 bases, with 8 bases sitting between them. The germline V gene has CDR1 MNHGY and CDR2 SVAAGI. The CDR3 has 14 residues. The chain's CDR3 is CASSYLQGNSPLHF. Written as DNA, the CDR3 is TGTGCCAGCAGTTATTTACAGGGAAATTCACCCCTCCACTTT.

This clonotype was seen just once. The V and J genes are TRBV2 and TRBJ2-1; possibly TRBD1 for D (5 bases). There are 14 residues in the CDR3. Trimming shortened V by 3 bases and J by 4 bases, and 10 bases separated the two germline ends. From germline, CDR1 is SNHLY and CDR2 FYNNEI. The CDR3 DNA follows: TGTGCCAGCAGTGAGGTGACAGCTTACAATGAGCAGTTCTTC. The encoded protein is CASSEVTAYNEQFF.

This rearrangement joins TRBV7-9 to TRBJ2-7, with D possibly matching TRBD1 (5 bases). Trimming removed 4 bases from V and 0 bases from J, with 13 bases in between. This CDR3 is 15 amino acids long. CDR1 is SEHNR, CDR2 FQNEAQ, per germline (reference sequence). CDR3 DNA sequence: TGTGCCAGCAGCTCCTACAGGTCCACCTCCTACGAGCAGTACTTC. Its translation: CASSSYRSTSYEQYF.

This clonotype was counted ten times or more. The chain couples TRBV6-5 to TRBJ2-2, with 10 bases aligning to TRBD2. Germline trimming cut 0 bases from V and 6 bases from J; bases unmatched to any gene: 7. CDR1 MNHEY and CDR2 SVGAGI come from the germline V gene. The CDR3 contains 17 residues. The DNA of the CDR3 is TGTGCCAGCAGTTACTCGCTGTCTAGCGGGAGTTCCGGGGAGCTGTTTTTT. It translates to CASSYSLSSGSSGELFF.

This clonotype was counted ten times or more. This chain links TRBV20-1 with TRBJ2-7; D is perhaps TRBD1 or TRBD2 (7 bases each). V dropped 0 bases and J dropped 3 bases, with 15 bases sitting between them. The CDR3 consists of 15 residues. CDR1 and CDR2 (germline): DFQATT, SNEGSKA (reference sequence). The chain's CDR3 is CSARDQAGGDYEQYF. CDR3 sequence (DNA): TGCAGTGCTAGAGATCAGGCAGGGGGGGACTACGAGCAGTACTTC.

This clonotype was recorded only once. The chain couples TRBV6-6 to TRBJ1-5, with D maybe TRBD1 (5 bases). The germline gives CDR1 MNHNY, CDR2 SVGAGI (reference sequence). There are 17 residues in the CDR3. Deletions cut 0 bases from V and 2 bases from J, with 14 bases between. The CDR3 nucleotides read TGTGCCAGCAGTTACTCTTATGAACGGGGCGGCAATCAGCCCCAGCATTTT. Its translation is CASSYSYERGGNQPQHF.

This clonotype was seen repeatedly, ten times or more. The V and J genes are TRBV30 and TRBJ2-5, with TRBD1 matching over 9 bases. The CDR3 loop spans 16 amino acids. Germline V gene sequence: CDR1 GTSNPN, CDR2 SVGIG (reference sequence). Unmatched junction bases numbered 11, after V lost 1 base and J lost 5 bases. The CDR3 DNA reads TGTGCCTGGAGTGCAAGGGACAGGGAAGATTGGGAGACCCAGTACTTC. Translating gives CAWSARDREDWETQYF. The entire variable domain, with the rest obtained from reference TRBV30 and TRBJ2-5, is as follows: SQTIHQWPATLVQPVGSPLSLECTVEGTSNPNLYWYRQAAGRGLQLLFYSVGIGQISSEVPQNLSASRPQDRQFILSSKKLLLSDSGFYLCAWSARDREDWETQYFGPGTRLLVL.

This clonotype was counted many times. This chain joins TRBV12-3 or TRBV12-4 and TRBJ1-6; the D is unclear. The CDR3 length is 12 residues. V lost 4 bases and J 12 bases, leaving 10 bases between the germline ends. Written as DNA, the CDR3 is TGTGCCAGCAGTTCCGATACTCGACCCCTCCACTTT. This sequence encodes CASSSDTRPLHF.

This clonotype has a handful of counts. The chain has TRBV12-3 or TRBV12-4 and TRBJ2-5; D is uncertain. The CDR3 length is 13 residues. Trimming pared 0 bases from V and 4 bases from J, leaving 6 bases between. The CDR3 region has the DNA TGTGCCAGCAGTTTAGCGCGTCGAGAGACCCAGTACTTC. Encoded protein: CASSLARRETQYF.

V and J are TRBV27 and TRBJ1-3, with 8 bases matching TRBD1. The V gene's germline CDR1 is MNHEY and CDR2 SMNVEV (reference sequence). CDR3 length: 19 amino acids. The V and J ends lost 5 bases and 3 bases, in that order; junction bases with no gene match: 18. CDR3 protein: CASSQTALLRDRSGNTIYF. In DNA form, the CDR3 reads TGTGCCAGCAGTCAAACCGCTCTTCTCCGGGACAGGAGTGGAAACACCATATATTTT.

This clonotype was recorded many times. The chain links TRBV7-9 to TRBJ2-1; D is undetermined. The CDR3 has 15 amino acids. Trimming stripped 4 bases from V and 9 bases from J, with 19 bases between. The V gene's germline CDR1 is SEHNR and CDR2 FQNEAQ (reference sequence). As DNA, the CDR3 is TGTGCCAGCAGCTCCGACCAAAAATCTGACGGTGAGCAGTTCTTC. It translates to CASSSDQKSDGEQFF.

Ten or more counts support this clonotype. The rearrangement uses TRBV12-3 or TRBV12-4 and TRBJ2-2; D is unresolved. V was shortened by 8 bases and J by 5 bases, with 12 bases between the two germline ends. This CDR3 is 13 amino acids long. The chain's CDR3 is CASRGGFTGELFF. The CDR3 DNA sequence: TGTGCCAGCCGCGGTGGGTTTACCGGGGAGCTGTTTTTT.